This T cell receptor beta chain was documented in a study of blood T cell repertoires in COVID-19. The CDR3 consists of 12 residues. Between the trimmed V and J ends, which lost 1 base and 12 bases, there was a span of 8 bases. Germline V gene lookup returns CDR1 SGHDT and CDR2 YYEEEE. Per the original methods: Using reference gene primer amplification, nucleated cell counts were estimated. TCRdb keeps only in-frame clones here, not all; method: immunoSEQ multiplex PCR. D and trimming were read from the DNA, whereas the V and J calls and clone size are those reported in that table. The table shows 250,000 to 300,000 clones, with 70% to 90% occurring only once.

The V gene is TRBV5-6, the J gene TRBJ1-6; D unclear. Specimen: peripheral blood. The clonotype comes from an older woman with acute or convalescent COVID-19. The CDR3 here is CASSLFGLPLHF. CDR3 nucleotides: TGTGCCAGCAGCTTGTTTGGCCTACCCCTCCACTTT.